Each of the 21 T cell receptor beta chains below was sequenced from the same sample in a study of OX40 agonist ivuxolimab in advanced cancers. Libraries were prepared by immunoSEQ multiplex PCR; TCRdb keeps only in-frame clonotypes and omits some of them. Of about 48,000 clones in the sample, about four fifths were seen once. The material sequenced was CD4+ or CD8+ T cells sorted from blood, taken in a trial of the OX40 agonist ivuxolimab. The receptor set was obtained from an adult with an advanced solid tumor such as melanoma, head and neck, liver or kidney cancer.

The chain combines TRBV6-1 with TRBJ2-6, with a possible D match to TRBD1 (8 bases). With 2 bases removed from V and 4 bases from J, the gap between germline ends came to 21 bases. CDR1 MNHNS and CDR2 SASEGT come from the germline V gene. This CDR3 is 19 amino acids long. The chain's CDR3 is CASSEFQGATGGGANVLTF. CDR3 nucleotides: TGTGCCAGCAGTGAATTTCAGGGGGCGACGGGAGGAGGGGCCAACGTCCTGACTTTC.

The rearrangement links TRBV7-8 to TRBJ1-4; 10 positions match TRBD1. The CDR3 spans 16 residues. The trim removed 3 bases at V and 3 bases at J, leaving 4 bases unmatched. Germline CDR1 and CDR2: SGHVS and FQNEAQ. The CDR3 is CASSFGQGVSNEKLFF. The CDR3 region has the DNA TGTGCCAGCAGCTTTGGACAGGGGGTGTCTAATGAAAAACTGTTTTTT.

The chain is built from TRBV11-2 and TRBJ2-3; a possible D gene is TRBD1 (6 bases). The germline V gene encodes CDR1 SGHAT and CDR2 FQNNGV. Trimming left V 4 bases short and J 5 bases short, with 19 bases between. This CDR3 has 16 residues. The CDR3 nucleotides are TGTGCCAGCAGCTCAAGGGGGACCATAAGGGGAGATACGCAGTATTTT. Translating it yields CASSSRGTIRGDTQYF.

This clone was counted a few times. The chain couples TRBV14 to TRBJ2-3; D unresolved. Germline V gene data show CDR1 as SGHDN and CDR2 as FVKESK. This CDR3 spans 16 amino acids. Deletions cut 4 bases from V and 2 bases from J, with 16 bases between. The CDR3 here is CASSPRNRKYTDTQYF. The CDR3 coding sequence is TGTGCCAGCAGCCCGAGGAACAGAAAATACACAGATACGCAGTATTTT. The complete variable domain, with remaining parts taken from reference TRBV14 and TRBJ2-3, reads EAGVTQFPSHSVIEKGQTVTLRCDPISGHDNLYWYRRVMGKEIKFLLHFVKESKQDESGMPNNRFLAERTGGTYSTLKVQPAELEDSGVYFCASSPRNRKYTDTQYFGPGTRLTVL.

This chain's CDR3 is CASSILAGGSTDTQYF. CDR3 coding DNA: TGTGCCAGTAGTATTTTAGCGGGGGGGTCCACAGATACGCAGTATTTT. The chain couples TRBV19 to TRBJ2-3; 11 bases fit TRBD2. Germline CDR1 is LNHDA and CDR2 is SQIVND (reference sequence). Losses at the gene ends were 3 bases for V and 2 bases for J; bases not matched to a gene: 4. CDR3 length: 16 residues.

The V and J genes are TRBV7-2 and TRBJ2-3; TRBD2 agrees at 8 bases. In germline, CDR1 is SGHTA, CDR2 FQGNSA. With V trimmed by 7 bases and J by 5 bases, 17 bases remained unmatched. This CDR3 spans 17 amino acids. The CDR3 loop is CASTQTSATTRGDTQYF. CDR3 sequence (DNA): TGTGCCAGCACCCAGACTAGCGCTACGACTCGGGGAGATACGCAGTATTTT.

This clone was seen once. The V gene is TRBV5-1, the J gene TRBJ1-1, with 8 bases lining up with TRBD1. CDR1 and CDR2 from the germline V gene are SGHRS and YFSETQ. The length of the CDR3 is 14 residues. V trimming: 2 bases; J trimming: 3 bases; junction bases outside the gene matches: 3. CDR3 sequence reads: CASSFQGAYTEAFF. The CDR3 coding sequence is TGCGCCAGCAGCTTCCAGGGGGCCTACACTGAAGCTTTCTTT.

V is TRBV7-9 and J is TRBJ2-5; tentative D call: TRBD1 (5 bases). Trimming stripped 0 bases from V and 4 bases from J, with 12 bases between. CDR3 length equals 15 residues. Germline CDR1 is SEHNR and CDR2 is FQNEAQ (reference sequence). Written as DNA, the CDR3 is TGTGCCAGCAGCTTAGCCTCGCCAGGGATAGAGACCCAGTACTTC. It encodes CASSLASPGIETQYF.

This chain connects TRBV7-3 to TRBJ2-7; 9 bases agree with TRBD1. From germline, CDR1 is SGHTA and CDR2 FQGTGA. The V and J ends lost 4 bases and 5 bases, in that order; junction bases with no gene match: 3. The CDR3 runs to 13 residues. CDR3 sequence (DNA): TGTGCCAGCAGCTCCGGACAGGGGAACGAGCAGTACTTC. It codes for CASSSGQGNEQYF.

This clone has just one count. The junction differs from germline at one of its ends, possibly a read error. The V gene is TRBV6-1, the J gene TRBJ1-4; the D is unclear. Germline assignment: CDR1 MNHNS and CDR2 SASEGT. The CDR3 sequence is 15 residues long. CDR3 loop: CASSEATFNNEKLFF. CDR3 bases: TGTGCCAGCAGCGAAGCTACTTTCAATAATGAAAAACTGTTTTTT.

The genes are TRBV2 and TRBJ2-5; 8 bases are shared with TRBD1. Germline loops: CDR1 SNHLY, CDR2 FYNNEI. V dropped 3 bases and J dropped 4; count of bases not matched to a gene: 7. The CDR3 consists of 15 residues. The CDR3 DNA reads as TGTGCCAGCAGTGATGGCAGGGGGCAGGCAGAGACCCAGTACTTC. Its protein is CASSDGRGQAETQYF.

This rearrangement joins TRBV19 to TRBJ2-5; 12 nucleotides line up with TRBD2. The CDR3 sequence is 16 residues long. Losses at the gene ends were 2 bases for V and 5 bases for J; bases not matched to a gene: 6. The V gene's germline CDR1 is LNHDA and CDR2 SQIVND (reference sequence). This CDR3 is CASSIQLAGGLETQYF. The CDR3, as DNA: TGTGCCAGTAGTATACAACTAGCGGGGGGCCTGGAGACCCAGTACTTC. The variable domain in full, with the rest retrieved from reference TRBV19 and TRBJ2-5, is DGGITQSPKYLFRKEGQNVTLSCEQNLNHDAMYWYRQDPGQGLRLIYYSQIVNDFQKGDIAEGYSVSREKKESFPLTVTSAQKNPTAFYLCASSIQLAGGLETQYFGPGTRLLVL.

This sequence joins TRBV6-1 and TRBJ1-1; D remains ambiguous. V lost 7 bases and J 11 bases, leaving 11 bases between the germline ends. This CDR3 region has 10 residues. Germline values: CDR1 MNHNS, CDR2 SASEGT. CDR3 residues: CASTNPGAFF. CDR3 coding DNA: TGTGCCAGCACCAATCCCGGGGCTTTCTTT.

This rearrangement joins TRBV11-2 to TRBJ1-4, with 9 bases matching TRBD1. V dropped 5 bases and J dropped 3; count of bases not matched to a gene: 4. This CDR3 spans 15 amino acids. CDR1 is SGHAT, CDR2 FQNNGV, per germline. CDR3 nucleotide sequence: TGTGCCAGCAGCACCGGGACAGGGCCTAATGAAAAACTGTTTTTT. This sequence encodes CASSTGTGPNEKLFF.

The CDR3 protein is CASSQAPVGSSYNSPLHF. The CDR3 region has the DNA TGCGCCAGCAGCCAAGCCCCGGTTGGGAGCTCCTATAATTCACCCCTCCACTTT. The rearrangement uses TRBV4-3 and TRBJ1-6; D is ambiguous. The V end lost 1 base, the J end lost 0 bases, and 13 bases lay between the germline ends. Germline CDR1 is LGHNA and CDR2 is YSLEER. The CDR3 has 18 residues.

This chain uses TRBV2 with TRBJ1-1; 9 positions match TRBD1. The CDR3 consists of 12 residues. Germline lookup yields CDR1 SNHLY and CDR2 FYNNEI. The J segment lost 9 bases and the V segment lost 7 bases, leaving 6 bases of the junction unmatched. CDR3 amino acids: CASTFGTGKAFF. The CDR3 region has the DNA TGTGCCAGCACTTTCGGGACAGGGAAAGCTTTCTTT. The full variable domain, with the rest looked up from reference TRBV2 and TRBJ1-1, is EPEVTQTPSHQVTQMGQEVILRCVPISNHLYFYWYRQILGQKVEFLVSFYNNEISEKSEIFDDQFSVERPDGSNFTLKIRSTKLEDSAMYFCASTFGTGKAFFGQGTRLTVV.

This chain joins TRBV7-6 and TRBJ2-3; 8 positions agree with TRBD2. The CDR3 has 16 amino acids. The germline gives CDR1 SGHVS, CDR2 FNYEAQ. The ends lost 4 bases at V and 8 bases at J; junction bases unmatched: 14. The CDR3 bases are TGTGCCAGCAGCTCAACGGGGGGGCCCCGCTCGACTACGCAGTATTTT. Its protein product is CASSSTGGPRSTTQYF.

The chain combines TRBV19 with TRBJ2-1; the D gene is possibly TRBD2 (5 bases). CDR3 size: 13 residues. Per germline, CDR1 LNHDA and CDR2 SQIVND (reference sequence). The V end was cut by 4 bases, the J end by 6 bases, with 10 bases between. CDR3 in amino acids: CASSTLVSNEQFF. The CDR3 bases are TGTGCCAGTAGTACACTAGTTAGCAATGAGCAGTTCTTC.

Worth noting for this clone: Mismatch with germline at one junction end may stem from a read error. Other DNA sequences within the sample encode an identical CDR3. V gene TRBV29-1 combines with J gene TRBJ1-1; D is perhaps TRBD1 (5 bases). The V gene's germline CDR1 is SQVTM and CDR2 ANQGSEA. The CDR3 contains 13 residues. The CDR3 region is CSVEERGGTEAFF. CDR3 DNA sequence: TGCAGCGTTGAAGAGAGGGGTGGAACTGAAGCTTTCTTC.

This clone was observed once. The J gene is TRBJ2-5, the V gene TRBV21-1; the table's D call, TRBD2, has no DNA check behind it. TRBV21-1 is noted as a pseudogene. The CDR3 extends over 19 amino acids. Written as DNA, the CDR3 is TGTGCCAGCAGCAGCCTGCGCGGGAGGGCCCCTAAGGTAATGGAGACCCAGTACTTC. Residues: CASSSLRGRAPKVMETQYF.

This clone was picked up one time. This sequence joins TRBV7-9 and TRBJ2-3, with a tentative D call TRBD2 (7 bases). The CDR3 loop spans 19 amino acids. V lost 3 bases to trimming and J lost 0 bases, with 22 bases between them. Germline V gene sequence: CDR1 SEHNR, CDR2 FQNEAQ (reference sequence). The CDR3 bases are TGTGCCAGCAGCTTTATCGGGGGGCGCCTCTCGTCTAGCACAGATACGCAGTATTTT. It codes for CASSFIGGRLSSSTDTQYF.